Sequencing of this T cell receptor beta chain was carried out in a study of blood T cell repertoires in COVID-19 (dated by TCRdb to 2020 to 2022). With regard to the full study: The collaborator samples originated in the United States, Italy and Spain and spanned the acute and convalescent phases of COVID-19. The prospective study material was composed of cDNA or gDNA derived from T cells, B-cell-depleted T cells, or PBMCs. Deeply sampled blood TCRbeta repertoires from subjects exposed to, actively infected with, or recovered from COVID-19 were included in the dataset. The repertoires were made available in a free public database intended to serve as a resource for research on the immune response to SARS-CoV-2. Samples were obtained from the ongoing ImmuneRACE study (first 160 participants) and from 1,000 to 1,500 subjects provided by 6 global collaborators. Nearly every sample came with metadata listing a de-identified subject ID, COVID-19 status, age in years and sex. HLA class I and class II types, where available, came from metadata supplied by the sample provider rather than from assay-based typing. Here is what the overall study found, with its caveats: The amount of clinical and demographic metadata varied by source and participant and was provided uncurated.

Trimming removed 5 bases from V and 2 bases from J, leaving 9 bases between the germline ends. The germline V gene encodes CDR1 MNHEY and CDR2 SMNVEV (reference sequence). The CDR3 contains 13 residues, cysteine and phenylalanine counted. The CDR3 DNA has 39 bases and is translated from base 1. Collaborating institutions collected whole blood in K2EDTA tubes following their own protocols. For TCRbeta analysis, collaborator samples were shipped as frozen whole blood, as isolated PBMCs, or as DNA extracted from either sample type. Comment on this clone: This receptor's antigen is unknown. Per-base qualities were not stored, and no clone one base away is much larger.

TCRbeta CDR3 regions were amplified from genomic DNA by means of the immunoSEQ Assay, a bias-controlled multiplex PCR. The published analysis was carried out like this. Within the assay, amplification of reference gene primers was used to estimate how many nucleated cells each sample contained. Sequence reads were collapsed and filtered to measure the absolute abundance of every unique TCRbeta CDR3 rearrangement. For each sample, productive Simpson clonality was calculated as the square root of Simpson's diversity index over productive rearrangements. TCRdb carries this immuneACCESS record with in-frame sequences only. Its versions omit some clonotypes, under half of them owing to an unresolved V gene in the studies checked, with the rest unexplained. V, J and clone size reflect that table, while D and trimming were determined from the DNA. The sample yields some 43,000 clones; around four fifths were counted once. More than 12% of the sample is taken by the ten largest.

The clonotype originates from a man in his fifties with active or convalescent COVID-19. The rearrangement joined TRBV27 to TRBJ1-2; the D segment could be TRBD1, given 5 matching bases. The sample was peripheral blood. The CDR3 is CASSPQGNYGYTF. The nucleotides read TGTGCCAGCAGTCCTCAGGGCAACTATGGCTACACCTTC.